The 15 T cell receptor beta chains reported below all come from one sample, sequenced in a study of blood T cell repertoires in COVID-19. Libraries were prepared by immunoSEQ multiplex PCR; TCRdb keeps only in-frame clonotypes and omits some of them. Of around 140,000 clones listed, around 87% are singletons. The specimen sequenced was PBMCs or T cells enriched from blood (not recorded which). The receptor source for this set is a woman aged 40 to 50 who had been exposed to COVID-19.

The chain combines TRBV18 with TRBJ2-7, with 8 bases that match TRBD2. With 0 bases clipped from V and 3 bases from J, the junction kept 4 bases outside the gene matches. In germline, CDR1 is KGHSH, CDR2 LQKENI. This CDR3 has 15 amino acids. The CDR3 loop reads CASSPPSGGNYEQYF. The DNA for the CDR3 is TGTGCCAGCTCACCACCGAGCGGGGGAAACTACGAGCAGTACTTC.

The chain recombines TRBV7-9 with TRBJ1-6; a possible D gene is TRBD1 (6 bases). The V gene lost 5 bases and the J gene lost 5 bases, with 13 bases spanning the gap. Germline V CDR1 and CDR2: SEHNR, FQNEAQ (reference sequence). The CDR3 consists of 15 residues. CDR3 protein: CASSLSGANNSPLHF. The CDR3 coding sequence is TGTGCCAGCAGCCTTTCAGGGGCGAATAATTCACCCCTCCACTTT.

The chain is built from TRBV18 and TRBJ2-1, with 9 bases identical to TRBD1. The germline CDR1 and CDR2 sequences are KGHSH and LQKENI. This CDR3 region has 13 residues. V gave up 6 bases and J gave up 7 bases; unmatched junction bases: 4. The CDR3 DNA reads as TGTGCCAGCTCTCTAGACAGGGGGAATGAGCAGTTCTTC. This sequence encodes CASSLDRGNEQFF.

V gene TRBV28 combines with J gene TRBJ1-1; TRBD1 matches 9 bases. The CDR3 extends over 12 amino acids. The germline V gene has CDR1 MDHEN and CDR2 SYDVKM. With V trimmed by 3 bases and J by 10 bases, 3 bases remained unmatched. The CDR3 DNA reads TGTGCCAGCAGTTTGGGACAGGGTGCAGCTTTCTTT. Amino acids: CASSLGQGAAFF.

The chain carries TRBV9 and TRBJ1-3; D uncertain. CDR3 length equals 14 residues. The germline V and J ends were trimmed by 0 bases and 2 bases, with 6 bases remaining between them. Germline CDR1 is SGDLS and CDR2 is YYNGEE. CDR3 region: CASSVDSAGNTIYF. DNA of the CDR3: TGTGCCAGCAGCGTAGATTCGGCTGGAAACACCATATATTTT.

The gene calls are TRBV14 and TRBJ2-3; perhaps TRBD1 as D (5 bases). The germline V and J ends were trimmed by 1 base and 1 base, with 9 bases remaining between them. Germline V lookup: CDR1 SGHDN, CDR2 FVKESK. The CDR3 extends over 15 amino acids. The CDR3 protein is CASSQGLGGTDTQYF. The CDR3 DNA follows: TGTGCCAGCAGCCAAGGGCTAGGGGGCACAGATACGCAGTATTTT. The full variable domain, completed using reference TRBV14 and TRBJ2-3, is EAGVTQFPSHSVIEKGQTVTLRCDPISGHDNLYWYRRVMGKEIKFLLHFVKESKQDESGMPNNRFLAERTGGTYSTLKVQPAELEDSGVYFCASSQGLGGTDTQYFGPGTRLTVL.

CDR3 loop: CASSLEPGGANTGELFF. CDR3 DNA sequence: TGTGCCAGCAGCTTAGAGCCGGGCGGGGCGAACACCGGGGAGCTGTTTTTT. The chain uses TRBV7-6 and TRBJ2-2; weak D call: TRBD2 (6 bases). The CDR3 contains 17 residues. Germline CDR1 SGHVS, CDR2 FNYEAQ. Trimming took 1 base from V and 0 from J, leaving 12 bases between them.

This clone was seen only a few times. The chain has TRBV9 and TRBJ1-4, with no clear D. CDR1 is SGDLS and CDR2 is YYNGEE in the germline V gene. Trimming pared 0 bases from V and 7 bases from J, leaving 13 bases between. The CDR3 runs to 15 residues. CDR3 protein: CASSVAVQRGEKLFF. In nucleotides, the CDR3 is TGTGCCAGCAGCGTAGCGGTCCAAAGAGGTGAAAAACTGTTTTTT.

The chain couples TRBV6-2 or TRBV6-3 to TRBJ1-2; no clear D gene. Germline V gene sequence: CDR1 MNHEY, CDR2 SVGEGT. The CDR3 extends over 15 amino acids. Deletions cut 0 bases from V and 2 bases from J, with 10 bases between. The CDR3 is CASSYSFEANYGYTF. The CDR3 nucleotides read TGTGCCAGCAGTTACTCGTTCGAGGCGAACTATGGCTACACCTTC.

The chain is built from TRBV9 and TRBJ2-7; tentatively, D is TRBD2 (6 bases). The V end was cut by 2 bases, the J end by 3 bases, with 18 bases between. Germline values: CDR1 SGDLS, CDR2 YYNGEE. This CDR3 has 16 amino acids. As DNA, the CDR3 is TGTGCCAGCAGCGTCGGACCGGGACTCCGCCTCTACGAGCAGTACTTC. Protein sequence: CASSVGPGLRLYEQYF.

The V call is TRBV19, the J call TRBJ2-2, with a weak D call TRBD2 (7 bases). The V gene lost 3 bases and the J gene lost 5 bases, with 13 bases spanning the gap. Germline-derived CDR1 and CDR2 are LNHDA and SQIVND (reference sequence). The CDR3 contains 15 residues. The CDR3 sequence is CASSITGRGTGELFF. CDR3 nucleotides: TGTGCCAGTAGTATTACAGGGAGGGGAACCGGGGAGCTGTTTTTT.

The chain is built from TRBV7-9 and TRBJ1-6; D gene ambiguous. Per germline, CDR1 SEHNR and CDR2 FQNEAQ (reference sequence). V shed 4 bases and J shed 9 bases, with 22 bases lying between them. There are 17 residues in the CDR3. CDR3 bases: TGTGCCAGCAGCTCCACCTATACCGGGCGGGGTGGTTCACCCCTCCACTTT. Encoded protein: CASSSTYTGRGGSPLHF.

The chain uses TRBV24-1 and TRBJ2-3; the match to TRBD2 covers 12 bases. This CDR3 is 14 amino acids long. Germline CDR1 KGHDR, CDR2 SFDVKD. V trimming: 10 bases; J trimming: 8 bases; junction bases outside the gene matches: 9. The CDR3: CATASGGASGTQYF. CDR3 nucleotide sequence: TGTGCCACGGCTAGCGGGGGGGCATCGGGTACGCAGTATTTT.

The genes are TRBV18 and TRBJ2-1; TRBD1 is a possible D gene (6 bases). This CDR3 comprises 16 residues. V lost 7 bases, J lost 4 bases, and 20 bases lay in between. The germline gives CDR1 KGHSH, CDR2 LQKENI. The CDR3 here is CASFPGVSDPYNEQFF. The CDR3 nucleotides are TGTGCCAGCTTTCCAGGGGTATCCGATCCTTACAATGAGCAGTTCTTC.

The CDR3 DNA follows: TGTGCCAGCAGTTTGCGGGCGAGTCGGCTGTTTTTT. As protein: CASSLRASRLFF. The chain joins TRBV6-5 to TRBJ2-2; tentative D call: TRBD2 (5 bases). Germline loops: CDR1 MNHEY, CDR2 SVGAGI. CDR3 length equals 12 residues. V shed 4 bases and J shed 13 bases, with 13 bases lying between them.